Listed here are 4 T cell receptor beta chains from one sample, sequenced in a study of blood T cells in healthy people across ages. Primers used in a second PCR of about 7 to 12 cycles were a sample-barcoded 5' primer and a J-beta primer mix. MiXCR, run by TCRdb on the 5' RACE reads, gives a single entry per CDR3 protein. This sample yields 850,000 or so distinct CDR3 sequences, of which less than 35% are seen a single time; roughly 17% belongs to the top ten. Sequenced material: blood. These receptors all stem from a woman aged 80 or older in good health.

A single count supports this clonotype. This may be a read error: a much more frequent sequence differs by one nucleotide. This chain joins TRBV4-2 and TRBJ2-1, with D possibly matching TRBD2 (7 bases). V was trimmed by 4 bases and J by 8 bases, leaving 21 bases between them. CDR3 size: 16 residues. Germline lookup yields CDR1 LGHNA and CDR2 YNFKEQ. CDR3 loop: CASSPRGGAGWYEQFF. DNA for the CDR3: TGTGCCAGCAGCCCGAGGGGGGGTGCGGGTTGGTATGAGCAGTTCTTC.

The V and J genes are TRBV5-1 and TRBJ2-1; TRBD1 agrees at 9 bases. Germline V gene lookup returns CDR1 SGHRS and CDR2 YFSETQ. V trimming: 4 bases; J trimming: 8 bases; junction bases outside the gene matches: 7. There are 14 residues in the CDR3. This CDR3 is CASSPGTGCDEQFF. The CDR3 region has the DNA TGCGCCAGCAGCCCGGGGACAGGGTGCGATGAGCAGTTCTTC. The full variable domain, its missing parts supplied by reference TRBV5-1 and TRBJ2-1, is KAGVTQTPRYLIKTRGQQVTLSCSPISGHRSVSWYQQTPGQGLQFLFEYFSETQRNKGNFPGRFSGRQFSNSRSEMNVSTLELGDSALYLCASSPGTGCDEQFFGPGTRLTVL.

This clonotype has at least ten counts. The genes are TRBV6-2 or TRBV6-3 and TRBJ2-3; D is perhaps TRBD1 or TRBD2 (5 bases each). The V gene lost 8 bases and the J gene lost 4 bases, with 13 bases spanning the gap. Germline loops: CDR1 MNHEY, CDR2 SVGEGT. This CDR3 region has 13 residues. The CDR3 reads CASLRDGSDTQYF. The CDR3 DNA sequence: TGTGCCAGCCTCCGGGACGGATCAGATACGCAGTATTTT.

With regard to this clonotype: At one end the junction does not follow the germline gene, possibly because of a read error. This chain joins TRBV7-7 and TRBJ2-1, with a tentative D call TRBD2 (5 bases). This CDR3 comprises 13 residues. Germline V lookup: CDR1 SSHAT, CDR2 FNYEAQ (reference sequence). CDR3 coding DNA: TGTGCTAGCAGCTGGGATTTTGAGGGAAGGCAGTTCTTC. Translation: CASSWDFEGRQFF. The entire variable domain, with the rest obtained from reference TRBV7-7 and TRBJ2-1, is as follows: GAGVSQSPRYKVTKRGQDVTLRCDPISSHATLYWYQQALGQGPEFLTYFNYEAQPDKSGLPSDRFSAERPEGSISTLTIQRTEQRDSAMYRCASSWDFEGRQFFGPGTRLTVL.